This T cell receptor beta chain came from a study of blood T cell repertoires in COVID-19. CDR3 length: 13 amino acids. From germline, CDR1 is LGHDT and CDR2 YNNKEL (reference sequence). V was clipped by 1 base and J by 4 bases, with 7 bases between them. TCRdb's table, derived via immunoSEQ multiplex PCR, lists solely in-frame clones and lacks some. The sample lists approximately 70,000 clones; approximately 85% were seen once. This receptor was identified in a woman older than 75 with active or convalescent COVID-19. This chain uses TRBV3-1 (or the pseudogene TRBV3-2) with TRBJ1-2, with no clear D. Material for sequencing was peripheral blood. CDR3 protein: CASSQVVAYGYTF. CDR3 sequence (DNA): TGTGCCAGCAGCCAAGTTGTGGCCTATGGCTACACCTTC.